This passage covers 20 T cell receptor beta chains from one sample sequenced in a study of T cells in Graves' hyperthyroidism and ophthalmopathy (dated by TCRdb to between 2019 and 2020). Preparation of the library involved multiplex PCR. Instrument on record: Illumina HiSeq 2000. Amplification of TCR beta CDR3 regions was carried out from RNA transcripts. The TCR CDR3 was subjected to a first round of RT-PCR using the HTBI primer set and the Qiagen OneStep RT-PCR kit. The public reads were run again by TCRdb, first through fastp at Q25 and then through MiXCR, and only productive beta chains were kept. Records with the same CDR3 protein are collapsed into one entry carrying the most frequent genes and DNA. Within this sample are over 350,000 distinct CDR3 sequences, with roughly 20% of them counted one time only. The ten largest make up over 35% of the sample. Sequenced: blood. Receptors originate from a man younger than 35 with Graves' ophthalmopathy.

The V call is TRBV5-6, the J call TRBJ2-1; D is tentatively TRBD1 or TRBD2 (6 bases each). The CDR3 contains 14 residues. V was pared by 2 bases and J by 3 bases, with 9 bases between. Germline V lookup: CDR1 SGHDT, CDR2 YYEEEE. Written as DNA, the CDR3 is TGTGCCAGCAGCTTCGGGGGACACTACAATGAGCAGTTCTTC. This codes for CASSFGGHYNEQFF.

The chain uses TRBV6-1 and TRBJ1-1, with 7 bases matching TRBD1. The V gene end was trimmed by 0 bases and the J gene end by 2 bases; junction bases not matched to a gene: 3. The CDR3 covers 15 residues. Per the germline V gene, CDR1 is MNHNS and CDR2 is SASEGT. The CDR3, as DNA: TGTGCCAGCAGTGAAGCGGCAGGGGGTAACACTGAAGCTTTCTTT. Translation gives CASSEAAGGNTEAFF.

This clonotype was found many times. The rearrangement links TRBV12-3 or TRBV12-4 to TRBJ1-2, with D tentatively TRBD1 (6 bases). CDR3 length: 17 residues. V lost 5 bases and J 0 bases, leaving 19 bases between the germline ends. The CDR3 DNA is TGTGCCAGCAGTCCTACAGGGTTACAACCGACTAACTATGGCTACACCTTC. Protein product: CASSPTGLQPTNYGYTF.

There are many counts of this clonotype. The chain combines TRBV9 with TRBJ1-1; 12 bases are shared with TRBD1. The ends lost 4 bases at V and 3 bases at J; junction bases unmatched: 7. CDR3 length: 16 residues. Per the germline V gene, CDR1 is SGDLS and CDR2 is YYNGEE. The CDR3 DNA reads as TGTGCCAGCAGCACTCCCGGGACAGGGGGCGACACTGAAGCTTTCTTT. This translates into CASSTPGTGGDTEAFF.

About this clonotype: Just one base apart from a much larger clone, this may be a read error. Here the CDR3 omits its conserved ending phenylalanine or tryptophan, so a read error is the likely source. The chain combines TRBV14 with TRBJ1-2, with D uncertain. CDR3 length: 14 amino acids. Germline V gives CDR1 SGHDN, CDR2 FVKESK. The germline V and J ends were trimmed by 0 bases and 2 bases, with 7 bases remaining between them. The CDR3 nucleotides are TGTGCCAGCAGCCAAGACGGCCCGAACTATGGCTACACCCTC. Translation gives CASSQDGPNYGYTL.

This clonotype was recorded at least ten times. The V call is TRBV20-1, the J call TRBJ1-2, with D possibly TRBD1 on 5 matching bases. The germline V and J ends were trimmed by 1 base and 1 base, with 13 bases remaining between them. Germline V gene data show CDR1 as DFQATT and CDR2 as SNEGSKA (reference sequence). The CDR3 has 15 amino acids. The CDR3 DNA reads as TGCAGTGCTAGAGCCCCGACAGCGGTTAACTATGGCTACACCTTC. This encodes CSARAPTAVNYGYTF.

This clonotype showed up just a few times. This chain uses TRBV14 with TRBJ2-4; 8 bases align to TRBD1. This CDR3 has 16 amino acids. Trimming removed 4 bases from V and 1 base from J; junction bases left unmatched: 6. Germline V gives CDR1 SGHDN, CDR2 FVKESK. This CDR3 is CASSRTGGIAKNIQYF. The DNA of the CDR3 is TGTGCCAGCAGCCGTACAGGGGGGATTGCCAAAAACATTCAGTACTTC.

There are many counts of this clonotype. The chain recombines TRBV3-1 with TRBJ1-1; 9 nucleotides align to TRBD1. V gave up 3 bases and J gave up 5 bases; unmatched junction bases: 7. Per the germline V gene, CDR1 is LGHDT and CDR2 is YNNKEL (reference sequence). CDR3 length: 15 amino acids. The CDR3 nucleotides read TGTGCCAGCAGCCAGATGACAGGGGGACGGACTGAAGCTTTCTTT. Translated: CASSQMTGGRTEAFF.

This clonotype was counted at least ten times. The gene calls are TRBV7-8 and TRBJ2-7, with TRBD1 as a possible D gene (5 bases). V lost 4 bases and J lost 6, with 13 bases in between. Germline V lookup: CDR1 SGHVS, CDR2 FQNEAQ. CDR3 length: 13 residues. CDR3 in amino acids: CASSSKWGVEQYF. DNA for the CDR3: TGTGCCAGCAGCTCGAAGTGGGGCGTCGAGCAGTACTTC. Combining the CDR3 with reference TRBV7-8 and TRBJ2-7 gives the whole variable domain GAGVSQSPRYKVAKRGQDVALRCDPISGHVSLFWYQQALGQGPEFLTYFQNEAQLDKSGLPSDRFFAERPEGSVSTLKIQRTQQEDSAVYLCASSSKWGVEQYFGPGTRLTVT.

This clonotype has just a few counts. V and J are TRBV6-2 or TRBV6-3 and TRBJ1-2, with no clear D. Germline V gene sequence: CDR1 MNHEY, CDR2 SVGEGT. Between the trimmed V and J ends, which lost 2 bases and 10 bases, there was a span of 11 bases. CDR3 length: 12 residues. CDR3 protein: CASSYPELNYTF. The CDR3, as DNA: TGTGCCAGCAGTTACCCGGAGCTAAACTACACCTTC.

This clonotype was seen a few times. The rearrangement links TRBV15 to TRBJ1-1, with D possibly TRBD1 on 6 matching bases. Germline CDR1 LNHNV, CDR2 YYDKDF (reference sequence). This CDR3 has 17 residues. Trimming stripped 5 bases from V and 3 bases from J, with 22 bases between. Written as DNA, the CDR3 is TGTGCCACCAGCGGAGCCTTTACAGGGTCAGGGCACACTGAAGCTTTCTTT. Translation: CATSGAFTGSGHTEAFF.

This clonotype was seen many times. This sequence joins TRBV10-2 and TRBJ2-1, with D possibly matching TRBD1 (5 bases). Germline assignment: CDR1 WSHSY and CDR2 SAAADI. V was clipped by 7 bases and J by 4 bases, with 8 bases between them. This CDR3 has 12 residues. The CDR3 coding sequence is TGCGCCAGCATAACAGGTTACAATGAGCAGTTCTTC. This encodes CASITGYNEQFF.

This clonotype was seen repeatedly, ten times or more. V gene TRBV19 combines with J gene TRBJ1-5; D may be TRBD1 (5 bases). CDR3 size: 16 residues. Germline V gives CDR1 LNHDA, CDR2 SQIVND (reference sequence). V gave up 6 bases and J gave up 2 bases, with 17 bases separating them. The CDR3, as DNA: TGTGCCAGTAGGGACGGACACAGACTTCGCAATCAGCCCCAGCATTTT. Amino acid sequence: CASRDGHRLRNQPQHF.

The CDR3 bases are TGTGCCAGCAGCTTAGGGGGACTAGCGGGGGAGGGAGAGACCCAGTACTTC. It yields the protein CASSLGGLAGEGETQYF. The chain links TRBV7-3 to TRBJ2-5, with TRBD2 matching 14 bases. The CDR3 consists of 17 residues. Germline values: CDR1 SGHTA, CDR2 FQGTGA. With 2 bases clipped from V and 4 bases from J, the junction kept 6 bases outside the gene matches.

This clonotype appeared a few times. This chain joins TRBV6-1 and TRBJ2-2; 7 bases fit TRBD2. Germline V gives CDR1 MNHNS, CDR2 SASEGT. The CDR3 has 14 amino acids. With 6 bases clipped from V and 7 bases from J, the junction kept 8 bases outside the gene matches. The CDR3 loop is CASSWRGEGGELFF. CDR3 DNA: TGTGCCAGCAGCTGGCGAGGGGAGGGCGGGGAGCTGTTTTTT.

The sample holds many counts of this clonotype. This chain connects TRBV6-6 to TRBJ1-1; D unclear. The CDR3 consists of 14 residues. The V and J ends lost 4 bases and 0 bases respectively, with 9 bases between them. The germline gives CDR1 MNHNY, CDR2 SVGAGI (reference sequence). CDR3 in DNA: TGTGCCAGCAGTTTCACATCAGTGAACACTGAAGCTTTCTTT. Protein product: CASSFTSVNTEAFF.

This clonotype came up many times. The V and J genes are TRBV7-3 and TRBJ1-4; D not resolved. The CDR3 sequence is 12 residues long. The germline V gene encodes CDR1 SGHTA and CDR2 FQGTGA. V was trimmed by 5 bases and J by 8 bases, leaving 9 bases between them. The CDR3 region has the DNA TGTGCCAGCAGCCGCGCCTCGGAAAAACTGTTTTTT. Protein product: CASSRASEKLFF.

This clonotype came up many times. J is TRBJ2-7 and V is TRBV7-8, with a weak D call TRBD1 (6 bases). The germline V gene has CDR1 SGHVS and CDR2 FQNEAQ. There are 15 residues in the CDR3. V was clipped by 0 bases and J by 2 bases, with 11 bases between them. The CDR3 nucleotides are TGTGCCAGCAGCTTAGCTTTTACAGGGACCTACGAGCAGTACTTC. Amino acids: CASSLAFTGTYEQYF.

CDR3 protein: CASSLSGSYYEQYF. The CDR3 coding sequence is TGTGCCAGCAGTTTGAGCGGATCCTACTACGAGCAGTACTTC. The chain carries TRBV27 and TRBJ2-7, with D perhaps matching TRBD2 (5 bases). CDR3 length: 14 residues. The ends were cut back, 3 bases at V and 3 bases at J, with 12 bases in the middle. The V gene's germline CDR1 is MNHEY and CDR2 SMNVEV (reference sequence).

CDR3 loop: CASSYRLAEQFF. The DNA for the CDR3 is TGTGCCAGCAGTTACCGACTAGCGGAGCAGTTCTTC. The V gene is TRBV6-2 or TRBV6-3, the J gene TRBJ2-1, with TRBD2 matching over 8 bases. V shed 2 bases, J shed 10 bases, and the junction held 1 base outside the gene matches. The CDR3 runs to 12 residues. CDR1 MNHEY and CDR2 SVGEGT come from the germline V gene.